There are a few counts of the clone carrying this T cell receptor beta chain. A minimum of 5 micrograms of total RNA was extracted per sample. Looked up from germline, CDR1 is ENHRY and CDR2 is SYGVKD. The V end lost 8 bases, the J end lost 3 bases, and 19 bases lay between the germline ends. The CDR3 totals 15 residues. The sample comes from a study of blood T cells in healthy people across ages. Study-wide context: Template switching picked up about one barcoded beta molecule for each two T cells.

For the second PCR, which ran for roughly 6 to 12 cycles, a sample-barcoded 5' primer and a J-beta primer mix were used. TCRdb ran MiXCR on the 5' RACE reads and lists one entry per CDR3 protein. The data show about 640,000 distinct CDR3 sequences, 58% seen once. The rearrangement uses TRBV10-3 and TRBJ2-5; D possibly corresponds to TRBD2 (7 bases). This clonotype was obtained from a man aged 55 to 70 in good health. What was sequenced was blood. CDR3 coding DNA: TGTGCCATCCAAGACTCGGAGGGGGGGAAAGAGACCCAGTACTTC. The encoded protein is CAIQDSEGGKETQYF.